This is a list of T cell receptor beta chains from one sample in a study of blood T cell repertoires in COVID-19. The method was immunoSEQ multiplex PCR; TCRdb's version includes in-frame clones alone and lacks a portion of them. The sample has over 70,000 clones; roughly 80% are singletons. Sequenced input: peripheral blood. Source of these receptors: a woman older than 75 with acute or convalescent COVID-19. CDR3s include the opening cysteine and the closing phenylalanine or tryptophan. Fields, in order: clone size, D gene, V gene, J gene, CDR3 protein, CDR3 DNA. The D gene is left open where the match is weak. Some rows mark clone size as missing; the rest say once, few, many or name a class of expanded clone.

>NA|NA|TRBV18|TRBJ1-1
CASSPRAGSMNTEAFF
TGTGCCAGCTCACCACGGGCAGGGTCCATGAACACTGAAGCTTTCTTT
>NA|NA|TRBV27|TRBJ2-1
CASSSSASWYNEQFF
TGTGCCAGCAGCTCTAGCGCCTCGTGGTACAATGAGCAGTTCTTC
>few|TRBD1|TRBV7-9|TRBJ1-1
CASSFARGLDTEAFF
TGTGCCAGCAGCTTCGCCAGGGGGCTGGACACTGAAGCTTTCTTT
>NA|NA|TRBV4-1|TRBJ2-1
CASSQDKERISSYNEQFF
TGCGCCAGCAGCCAAGATAAGGAGCGGATTAGCTCCTACAATGAGCAGTTCTTC
>NA|NA|TRBV14|TRBJ2-5
CASSQQGGQETQYF
TGTGCCAGCAGCCAACAAGGGGGTCAAGAGACCCAGTACTTC
>many|NA|TRBV10-2|TRBJ2-3
CASSERGGYTDTQYF
TGCGCCAGCAGTGAGAGGGGGGGATATACAGATACGCAGTATTTT
>NA|TRBD2|TRBV5-6|TRBJ2-5
CASSFRSGVLQETQYF
TGTGCCAGCAGCTTCCGTAGCGGGGTCTTACAAGAGACCCAGTACTTC
>NA|TRBD1|TRBV7-9|TRBJ2-2
CASSGRQGSNTGELFF
TGTGCCAGCAGCGGCCGACAGGGGTCTAACACCGGGGAGCTGTTTTTT
>NA|NA|TRBV29-1|TRBJ2-7
CSVRRGDEQYF
TGCAGCGTTCGGCGGGGCGACGAGCAGTACTTC
>NA|TRBD1|TRBV11-2|TRBJ1-1
CASSLGRRGAEAFF
TGTGCCAGCAGCTTAGGGCGCAGGGGGGCTGAAGCTTTCTTT
>NA|NA|TRBV2|TRBJ2-1
CASRRNNEQFF
TGTGCCAGCAGGCGGAACAATGAGCAGTTCTTC
>few|TRBD1|TRBV29-1|TRBJ1-2
CSTTTGTNYGYTF
TGCAGCACGACGACAGGGACTAACTATGGCTACACCTTC
>NA|NA|TRBV24-1|TRBJ2-2
CATSDSVPGHYTGELFF
TGTGCCACCAGTGATTCTGTACCGGGACATTACACCGGGGAGCTGTTTTTT
>once|TRBD2|TRBV11-3|TRBJ2-1
CASSPGTSQYNEQFF
TGTGCCAGCAGCCCCGGGACTAGCCAATACAATGAGCAGTTCTTC
>few|TRBD2|TRBV7-2|TRBJ2-7
CASSLGLADYEQYF
TGTGCCAGCAGCTTGGGACTAGCCGATTACGAGCAGTACTTC
>NA|NA|TRBV11-2|TRBJ2-1
CASSLIQGSYNEQFF
TGTGCCAGCAGCTTAATCCAGGGCTCCTACAATGAGCAGTTCTTC
>NA|TRBD2|TRBV6-1|TRBJ2-3
CASSEDWGLSTDTQYF
TGTGCCAGCAGTGAAGATTGGGGACTAAGCACAGATACGCAGTATTTT
>few|TRBD1|TRBV5-1|TRBJ2-6
CASSLVRGLTGANVLTF
TGCGCCAGCAGCTTGGTCAGGGGGCTTACTGGGGCCAACGTCCTGACTTTC
>NA|NA|TRBV20-1|TRBJ1-2
CSALNYGYTF
TGCAGTGCCCTTAACTATGGCTACACCTTC
>NA|TRBD1|TRBV30|TRBJ1-2
CAWVTGGNYGYTF
TGTGCCTGGGTAACAGGGGGAAACTATGGCTACACCTTC
>NA|NA|TRBV30|TRBJ2-3
CAWSVQGAGTHTQYF
TGTGCCTGGAGTGTACAGGGAGCCGGGACCCATACGCAGTATTTT
>NA|TRBD1|TRBV18|TRBJ1-6
CASSKDRYNSPLHF
TGTGCCAGCTCAAAGGACAGGTATAATTCACCCCTCCACTTT
>NA|TRBD1|TRBV7-9|TRBJ1-5
CASSLSTGDNQPQHF
TGTGCCAGCAGCCTCTCCACAGGGGACAATCAGCCCCAGCATTTT
>NA|TRBD2|TRBV6-2/TRBV6-3|TRBJ2-1
CASSYSATSGQTYNEQFF
TGTGCCAGCAGTTACTCGGCCACTAGCGGCCAAACCTACAATGAGCAGTTCTTC
>NA|TRBD1|TRBV30|TRBJ1-4
CAWSEDRVVFF
TGTGCCTGGAGTGAGGACAGGGTTGTGTTTTTT
>NA|TRBD1|TRBV7-3|TRBJ2-1
CASSFGTGGYNEQFF
TGTGCCAGCAGCTTCGGGACAGGGGGCTACAATGAGCAGTTCTTC
>once|TRBD2|TRBV10-3|TRBJ2-5
CAISVSSGQETQYF
TGTGCCATCAGTGTTTCTAGCGGGCAAGAGACCCAGTACTTC
>NA|NA|TRBV3-1/TRBV3-2|TRBJ2-2
CASSSRQASTGELFF
TGTGCCAGCAGCTCTAGACAGGCTAGCACCGGGGAGCTGTTTTTT
>few|NA|TRBV7-9|TRBJ1-4
CASSSGQSTNEKLFF
TGTGCCAGCAGCTCCGGACAGTCAACTAATGAAAAACTGTTTTTT
>NA|NA|TRBV30|TRBJ1-2
CAWSAPMRPVVGYTF
TGTGCCTGGAGTGCCCCGATGAGGCCCGTGGTAGGCTACACCTTC
>once|NA|TRBV19|TRBJ1-5
CASSLTGWVYQPQHF
TGTGCCAGTAGTCTTACAGGGTGGGTGTATCAGCCCCAGCATTTT
>few|NA|TRBV19|TRBJ1-1
CASRTGFEAFF
TGTGCCAGTAGAACAGGGTTTGAAGCTTTCTTT
>NA|TRBD1|TRBV11-2|TRBJ2-1
CASSSLAGGPRNEQFF
TGTGCCAGCAGCTCCCTAGCAGGGGGTCCCCGCAATGAGCAGTTCTTC
>NA|NA|TRBV7-8|TRBJ1-2
CASSLEAGSGYTF
TGTGCCAGCAGCTTAGAGGCGGGCAGTGGCTACACCTTC
>NA|NA|TRBV12-3/TRBV12-4|TRBJ1-2
CASSLQGSYGYTF
TGTGCCAGCAGTTTACAGGGGTCCTATGGCTACACCTTC
>NA|NA|TRBV7-2|TRBJ1-1
CASSFTGTEAFF
TGTGCCAGCAGCTTTACAGGGACTGAAGCTTTCTTT
>NA|TRBD1|TRBV6-5|TRBJ1-3
CASRDRGGGNTIYF
TGTGCCAGCAGGGACAGGGGAGGTGGAAACACCATATATTTT
>NA|NA|TRBV5-3|TRBJ2-2
CARSWGVGQNTGELFF
TGTGCCAGAAGCTGGGGGGTGGGTCAGAACACCGGGGAGCTGTTTTTT
>few|NA|TRBV7-9|TRBJ2-3
CASSLAGAPDTQYF
TGTGCCAGCAGCTTAGCGGGAGCCCCAGATACGCAGTATTTT
>NA|TRBD1|TRBV24-1|TRBJ2-3
CATSASGQGPATDTQYF
TGTGCCACCAGTGCCTCCGGACAGGGCCCCGCCACAGATACGCAGTATTTT
>NA|TRBD2|TRBV5-1|TRBJ2-3
CASTREDTDTQYF
TGCGCCAGCACCCGGGAGGACACAGATACGCAGTATTTT
>NA|NA|TRBV6-5|TRBJ2-7
CASSYSGRGISYEQYF
TGTGCCAGCAGTTACTCGGGACGGGGGATCTCCTACGAGCAGTACTTC
>NA|NA|TRBV13|TRBJ2-3
CASSLRSTDTQYF
TGTGCCAGCAGCCTTAGAAGCACAGATACGCAGTATTTT
>once|NA|TRBV20-1|TRBJ2-7
CSTWTPYEQYF
TGCAGTACCTGGACACCCTACGAGCAGTACTTC
>NA|NA|TRBV18|TRBJ1-1
CASSPGHLLEAFF
TGTGCCAGCTCACCGGGACACCTACTTGAGGCTTTCTTT
>NA|TRBD1|TRBV18|TRBJ1-5
CASSDRVGGQPQHF
TGTGCCAGCTCAGACAGGGTTGGAGGACAGCCCCAGCATTTT
>once|NA|TRBV11-3|TRBJ1-1
CASSRKRNTEAFF
TGTGCCAGCAGCCGAAAGAGGAACACTGAAGCTTTCTTT
>NA|NA|TRBV7-2|TRBJ2-1
CASSLAGTMGEFF
TGTGCCAGCAGCTTAGCGGGGACAATGGGCGAGTTCTTC
>NA|TRBD1|TRBV7-2|TRBJ1-6
CASSPTQGQGYNSPLHF
TGTGCCAGCAGCCCAACTCAAGGACAGGGCTATAATTCACCCCTCCACTTT
>NA|TRBD1|TRBV19|TRBJ1-1
CASSMSRTGAEAFF
TGTGCCAGTAGTATGTCTAGGACAGGGGCTGAAGCTTTCTTT
>NA|NA|TRBV7-2|TRBJ2-1
CASSSRYGYEQFF
TGTGCCAGCAGCTCGAGGTATGGGTATGAGCAGTTCTTC